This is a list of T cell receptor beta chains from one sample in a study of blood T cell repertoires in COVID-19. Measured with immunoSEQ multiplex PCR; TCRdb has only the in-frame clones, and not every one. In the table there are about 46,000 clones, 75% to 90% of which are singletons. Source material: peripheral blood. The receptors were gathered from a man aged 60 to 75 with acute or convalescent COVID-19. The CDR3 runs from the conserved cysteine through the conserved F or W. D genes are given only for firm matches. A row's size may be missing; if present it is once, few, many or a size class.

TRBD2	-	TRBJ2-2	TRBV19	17	CASSIGLAGVRTGELFF	TGTGCCAGTAGTATAGGCCTAGCGGGAGTTAGGACCGGGGAGCTGTTTTTT
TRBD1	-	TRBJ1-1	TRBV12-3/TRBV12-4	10	CASGQGGAFF	TGTGCCAGTGGACAGGGAGGCGCTTTCTTT
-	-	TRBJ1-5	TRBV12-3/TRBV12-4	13	CASTPQGNQPQHF	TGTGCCAGCACCCCCCAGGGAAATCAGCCCCAGCATTTT
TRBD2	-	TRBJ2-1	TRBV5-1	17	CASSLARGTSGRREQFF	TGCGCCAGCAGCTTGGCCAGGGGGACTAGCGGGAGGAGGGAGCAGTTCTTC
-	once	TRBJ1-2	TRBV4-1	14	CASSRTDSTYGYTF	TGCGCCAGCAGCCGCACGGACAGCACTTATGGCTACACCTTC
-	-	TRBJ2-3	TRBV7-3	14	CASSLMGSTDTQYF	TGTGCCAGCAGCTTAATGGGCAGCACAGATACGCAGTATTTT
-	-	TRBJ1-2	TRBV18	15	CASSPTQDSNYGYTF	TGTGCCAGCTCACCGACGCAGGATTCGAACTATGGCTACACCTTC
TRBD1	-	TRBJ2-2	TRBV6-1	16	CASSDRDRGDTGELFF	TGTGCCAGCAGTGACCGGGACAGGGGAGACACCGGGGAGCTGTTTTTT
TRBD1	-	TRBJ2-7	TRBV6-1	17	CASSARTGVPSSYEQYF	TGTGCCAGCAGTGCCAGGACAGGGGTTCCCTCCTCCTACGAGCAGTACTTC
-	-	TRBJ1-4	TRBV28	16	CASSSYRPATNEKLFF	TGTGCCAGCAGTTCGTACAGACCTGCAACTAATGAAAAACTGTTTTTT
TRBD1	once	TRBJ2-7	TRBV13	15	CASSTSQGPTYEQYF	TGTGCCAGCAGTACGTCACAGGGGCCCACCTACGAGCAGTACTTC
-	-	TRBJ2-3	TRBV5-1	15	CASSLGTGGADTQYF	TGCGCCAGCAGCTTGGGTACAGGGGGGGCAGATACGCAGTATTTT
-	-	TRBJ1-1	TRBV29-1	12	CSVVGGNTEAFF	TGCAGCGTTGTAGGGGGGAACACTGAAGCTTTCTTT
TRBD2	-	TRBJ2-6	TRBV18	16	CASSPRGGSGANVLTF	TGTGCCAGCTCACCCCGGGGGGGCTCTGGGGCCAACGTCCTGACTTTC
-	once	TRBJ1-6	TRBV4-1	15	CASSWDGGSASPLHF	TGCGCCAGCAGCTGGGACGGGGGATCGGCTTCACCCCTCCACTTT
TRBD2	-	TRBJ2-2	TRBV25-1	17	CASRYTGGRASTGELFF	TGTGCCAGCAGATATACGGGCGGGAGGGCCAGTACCGGGGAGCTGTTTTTT
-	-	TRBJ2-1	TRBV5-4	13	CASSLVRENEQFF	TGTGCCAGCAGCTTGGTACGGGAGAATGAGCAGTTCTTC
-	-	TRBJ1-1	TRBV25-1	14	CASTPRGGYTEAFF	TGTGCCAGTACTCCGCGGGGAGGGTACACTGAAGCTTTCTTT
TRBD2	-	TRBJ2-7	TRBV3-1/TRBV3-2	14	CASSHVAGAAEQYF	TGTGCCAGCAGCCACGTAGCGGGAGCAGCCGAGCAGTACTTC
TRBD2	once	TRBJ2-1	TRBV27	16	CASSPSGGERYNEQFF	TGTGCCAGCAGCCCGTCGGGGGGGGAGCGGTACAATGAGCAGTTCTTC
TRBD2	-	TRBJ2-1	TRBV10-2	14	CASSPAGTYNEQFF	TGCGCCAGCAGTCCAGCGGGGACTTACAATGAGCAGTTCTTC
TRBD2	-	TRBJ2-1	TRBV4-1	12	CASSQVAGREFF	TGCGCCAGCAGCCAGGTGGCAGGGAGGGAGTTCTTC
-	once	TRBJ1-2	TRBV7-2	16	CASSLGGWVAAYGYTF	TGTGCCAGCAGCTTAGGCGGCTGGGTGGCTGCCTATGGCTACACCTTC
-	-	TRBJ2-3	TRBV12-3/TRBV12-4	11	CASSFTDTQYF	TGTGCCAGCAGCTTCACAGATACGCAGTATTTT
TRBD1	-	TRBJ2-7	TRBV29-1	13	CSVGDRRLYEQYF	TGCAGCGTTGGGGACAGGCGATTGTACGAGCAGTACTTC
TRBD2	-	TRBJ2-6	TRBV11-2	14	CASSYGGSANVLTF	TGTGCCAGCAGCTACGGGGGGTCCGCCAACGTCCTGACTTTC
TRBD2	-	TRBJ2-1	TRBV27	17	CASRGYSGRRGRDEQFF	TGTGCCAGCAGGGGTTATAGCGGGAGAAGGGGTAGAGATGAGCAGTTCTTC
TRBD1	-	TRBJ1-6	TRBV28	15	CASSLPDRGYSPLHF	TGTGCCAGCAGTCTTCCTGACAGGGGATACTCACCCCTCCACTTT
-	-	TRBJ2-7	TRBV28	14	CASSGSVPPYEQYF	TGTGCCAGCAGCGGTAGCGTCCCTCCGTACGAGCAGTACTTC
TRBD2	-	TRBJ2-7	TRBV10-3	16	CAISGGSVGRSYEQYF	TGTGCCATCAGCGGGGGATCGGTCGGGAGGTCCTACGAGCAGTACTTC
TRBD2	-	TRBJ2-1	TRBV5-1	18	CASTIAGANDRDYNEQFF	TGCGCCAGCACCATAGCGGGAGCTAATGATAGGGACTACAATGAGCAGTTCTTC
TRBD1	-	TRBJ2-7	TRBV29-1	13	CSVVTGTGSEQYF	TGCAGCGTTGTGACCGGGACAGGGAGCGAGCAGTACTTC
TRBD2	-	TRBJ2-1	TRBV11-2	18	CASSFSHRGGRGNNEQFF	TGTGCCAGCAGCTTCTCCCACCGGGGCGGGAGGGGCAACAATGAGCAGTTCTTC
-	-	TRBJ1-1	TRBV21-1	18	CASSKALAGRGVNTEAFF	TGTGCCAGCAGCAAAGCGCTTGCAGGTCGGGGGGTGAACACTGAAGCTTTCTTT
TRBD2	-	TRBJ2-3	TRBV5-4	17	CASSVGTSFGGTDTQYF	TGTGCCAGCAGCGTCGGGACTAGCTTCGGAGGCACAGATACGCAGTATTTT
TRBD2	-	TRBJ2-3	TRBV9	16	CASSSTPGGPADTQYF	TGTGCCAGCAGCAGCACCCCGGGAGGGCCGGCAGATACGCAGTATTTT
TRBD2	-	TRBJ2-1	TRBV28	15	CASWTAGGPYNEQFF	TGTGCCAGCTGGACAGCGGGAGGGCCTTACAATGAGCAGTTCTTC
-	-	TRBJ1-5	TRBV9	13	CASSGAGYQPQHF	TGTGCCAGCAGCGGCGCGGGGTATCAGCCCCAGCATTTT
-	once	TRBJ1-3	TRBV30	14	CAWETGISGNTIYF	TGTGCCTGGGAGACGGGGATCTCTGGAAACACCATATATTTT
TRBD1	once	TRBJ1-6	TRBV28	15	CASSSGTGFLSPLHF	TGTGCCAGCAGTTCCGGGACAGGTTTTCTCTCACCCCTCCACTTT